This T cell receptor beta chain was retrieved from a study of blood T cell repertoires in COVID-19. V gave up 4 bases and J gave up 2 bases; unmatched junction bases: 6. The CDR3 totals 15 residues. CDR1 and CDR2 (germline): SGHDT, YYEEEE. The table came from immunoSEQ multiplex PCR; TCRdb's copy has only in-frame clones and leaves some out. Here the sample spans about 370,000 clones, 80% to 90% being singletons. Specimen: peripheral blood. The source of this sequence is a woman aged 25-40 years with COVID-19, enrolled during active disease. The chain couples TRBV5-6 to TRBJ2-3; TRBD1 aligns across 8 bases. The CDR3 nucleotides read TGTGCCAGCAGCCCCGGACAGGGTAACACAGATACGCAGTATTTT. This encodes CASSPGQGNTDTQYF.